Following are 19 T cell receptor beta chains from one sample sequenced in a study of T cell changes during pregnancy in multiple sclerosis. TCRdb's table, derived via immunoSEQ multiplex PCR, lists solely in-frame clones and lacks some. The sample comprises about 28,000 clones, roughly 89% of which are singletons, and around 0.8% rests with the top ten. The specimen comprised CD4+ T cells from peripheral blood mononuclear cells, sampled in the second trimester of pregnancy. The receptors originated from a female donor with multiple sclerosis, enrolled in a pregnancy study.

The chain has TRBV4-3 and TRBJ2-3; D not certain. Trimming stripped 6 bases from V and 2 bases from J, with 18 bases between. This CDR3 has 16 residues. The germline CDR1 and CDR2 sequences are LGHNA and YSLEER. CDR3 sequence (DNA): TGCGCCAGCAGTCTATCTGGCCCTGGGCCCACAGATACGCAGTATTTT. Translated: CASSLSGPGPTDTQYF.

V gene TRBV10-2 combines with J gene TRBJ1-1; TRBD1 aligns across 9 bases. The J segment lost 4 bases and the V segment lost 3 bases, leaving 9 bases of the junction unmatched. The V gene's germline CDR1 is WSHSY and CDR2 SAAADI. The CDR3 has 16 amino acids. The CDR3 DNA is TGCGCCAGCAGTGATCCTGGGGGGACAGGGTCCACTGAAGCTTTCTTT. Encoded protein: CASSDPGGTGSTEAFF.

A single count supports this clone. V is TRBV27 and J is TRBJ1-6; D is perhaps TRBD1 (6 bases). The germline V gene encodes CDR1 MNHEY and CDR2 SMNVEV (reference sequence). The length of the CDR3 is 16 residues. V was shortened by 4 bases and J by 4 bases, with 14 bases between the two germline ends. CDR3 region: CASSSDPGAYNSPLHF. The CDR3 DNA follows: TGTGCCAGCAGTTCCGACCCAGGGGCATATAATTCACCCCTCCACTTT.

The rearrangement links TRBV30 to TRBJ2-7, with D unclear. CDR1 and CDR2 from the germline V gene are GTSNPN and SVGIG (reference sequence). Trimming cost V 0 bases and J 13 bases, with 13 bases left between them. There are 11 residues in the CDR3. CDR3 bases: TGTGCCTGGAGTGTAGTCACTCTCACCTACTTC. Protein product: CAWSVVTLTYF.

This sequence joins TRBV4-3 and TRBJ2-1; no definite D call. CDR1 is LGHNA and CDR2 is YSLEER in the germline V gene. The CDR3 has 16 amino acids. Trimming took off 0 bases at V and 3 bases at J, with 12 bases between the two ends. The CDR3 DNA follows: TGCGCCAGCAGCCAAGAACCCGGTGGTGGCTACAATGAGCAGTTCTTC. Its translation is CASSQEPGGGYNEQFF.

DNA of the CDR3: TGTGCCAGCAGCTTCGGTCTCGTCGTCGGGGTAGGAGCTTTCTTT. It yields the protein CASSFGLVVGVGAFF. The rearrangement uses TRBV11-2 and TRBJ1-1; D is undetermined. CDR1 and CDR2 from the germline V gene are SGHAT and FQNNGV. Trimming stripped 3 bases from V and 10 bases from J, with 21 bases between. The CDR3 sequence is 15 residues long.

The chain uses TRBV11-3 and TRBJ2-1; possible D gene TRBD2, 6 bases. The germline gives CDR1 SGHNT, CDR2 YENEEA. V lost 2 bases and J 13 bases, leaving 18 bases between the germline ends. The CDR3 spans 14 residues. The CDR3 coding sequence is TGTGCCAGCAGCTTATCGGGGACTGCGACTCCACAGTTCTTC. Residues: CASSLSGTATPQFF.

The rearrangement links TRBV7-6 to TRBJ1-3; unclear D gene. The germline V gene has CDR1 SGHVS and CDR2 FNYEAQ. V lost 5 bases and J lost 1, with 15 bases in between. This CDR3 spans 16 amino acids. CDR3 in amino acids: CASSPRYSLSGNTIYF. CDR3 sequence (DNA): TGTGCCAGCAGCCCAAGGTACAGCCTTTCTGGAAACACCATATATTTT. Using reference TRBV7-6 and TRBJ1-3 for the parts outside the CDR3, the full variable domain is GAGVSQSPRYKVTKRGQDVALRCDPISGHVSLYWYRQALGQGPEFLTYFNYEAQQDKSGLPNDRFSAERPEGSISTLTIQRTEQRDSAMYRCASSPRYSLSGNTIYFGEGSWLTVV.

The rearrangement uses TRBV7-2 and TRBJ2-5; 7 nucleotides align to TRBD1. The junction had 3 bases not matched to a gene; V was cut back by 2 bases and J by 0 bases. CDR3 length: 15 residues. Germline CDR1 is SGHTA and CDR2 is FQGNSA. The CDR3 DNA reads TGTGCCAGCAGCTTACGACAGGGCTACCAAGAGACCCAGTACTTC. Translation: CASSLRQGYQETQYF.

The V gene is TRBV5-4, the J gene TRBJ1-6; TRBD1 matches at 8 bases. J was trimmed by 7 bases and V by 2 bases; bases with no gene match: 8. The CDR3 runs to 16 residues. From germline, CDR1 is SGHNT and CDR2 YYREEE (reference sequence). This CDR3 is CASSFKSGTGNSPLHF. The CDR3 bases are TGTGCCAGCAGCTTCAAATCCGGGACAGGAAATTCACCCCTCCACTTT.

This chain uses TRBV9 with TRBJ1-1; D is unclear. The CDR3 runs to 12 residues. V was trimmed by 0 bases and J by 7 bases, leaving 7 bases between them. Germline V CDR1 and CDR2: SGDLS, YYNGEE. As DNA, the CDR3 is TGTGCCAGCAGCGTAGGAGGGAGTGAAGCTTTCTTT. This gives the protein CASSVGGSEAFF.

The chain employs TRBV4-3 and TRBJ2-7; perhaps TRBD1 as D (5 bases). The CDR3 sequence is 14 residues long. Germline-derived CDR1 and CDR2 are LGHNA and YSLEER. V was cut by 0 bases and J by 1 base, with 7 bases left in between. The CDR3 spells CASSQEKGSYEQYF. For the CDR3, the DNA is TGCGCCAGCAGCCAAGAAAAGGGGTCCTACGAGCAGTACTTC.

The V and J genes are TRBV4-1 and TRBJ1-1; D is possibly TRBD1 (6 bases). Trimming left V 0 bases short and J 8 bases short, with 10 bases between. CDR3 length: 13 amino acids. Germline-derived CDR1 and CDR2 are MGHRA and YSYEKL. CDR3 amino acids: CASSQDRQGEAFF. The CDR3 DNA follows: TGCGCCAGCAGCCAAGATAGGCAGGGGGAAGCTTTCTTT.

The chain recombines TRBV5-5 with TRBJ2-5; the match to TRBD1 covers 7 bases. The CDR3 has 15 amino acids. In germline, CDR1 is SGHKS, CDR2 YYEKEE (reference sequence). With V trimmed by 2 bases and J by 3 bases, 7 bases remained unmatched. CDR3 protein: CASSFSWDREETQYF. CDR3 sequence (DNA): TGTGCCAGCAGCTTTTCATGGGACAGAGAAGAGACCCAGTACTTC.

The rearrangement joins TRBV15 to TRBJ2-1, with 11 bases fitting TRBD2. There are 16 residues in the CDR3. V trimming: 5 bases; J trimming: 8 bases; junction bases outside the gene matches: 11. The germline V gene encodes CDR1 LNHNV and CDR2 YYDKDF (reference sequence). The CDR3 nucleotides are TGTGCCACCAGCCCGGGACTAGCGGAGGTTACCGATGAGCAGTTCTTC. This codes for CATSPGLAEVTDEQFF.

The chain joins TRBV19 to TRBJ1-2, with D perhaps TRBD1 (6 bases). The germline gives CDR1 LNHDA, CDR2 SQIVND (reference sequence). V lost 3 bases and J lost 4, with 15 bases in between. The CDR3 has 15 residues. CDR3 loop: CASSIRGIPPYGYTF. As DNA, the CDR3 is TGTGCCAGTAGTATTAGGGGGATTCCCCCCTATGGCTACACCTTC.

Only a few counts were recorded for this clone. The V and J genes are TRBV5-1 and TRBJ2-2; TRBD1 matches 8 bases. The trim removed 1 base at V and 4 bases at J, leaving 9 bases unmatched. The CDR3 has 17 amino acids. Germline V lookup: CDR1 SGHRS, CDR2 YFSETQ. CDR3 sequence (DNA): TGCGCCAGCAGCTTGTCCCTAAGGACAGGGCCCACCGGGGAGCTGTTTTTT. Translating it yields CASSLSLRTGPTGELFF.

The V gene is TRBV5-1, the J gene TRBJ2-5; no clear D. Looked up from germline, CDR1 is SGHRS and CDR2 is YFSETQ. Deletions cut 0 bases from V and 5 bases from J, with 11 bases between. The CDR3 loop spans 14 amino acids. The CDR3 reads CASSLDGPEETQYF. In DNA, the CDR3 is TGCGCCAGCAGCTTGGACGGCCCGGAGGAGACCCAGTACTTC.

The chain is built from TRBV11-2 and TRBJ2-3, with 9 bases that match TRBD2. The ends lost 6 bases at V and 0 bases at J; junction bases unmatched: 4. CDR3 size: 15 residues. In germline, CDR1 is SGHAT, CDR2 FQNNGV. The CDR3 here is CASRRRGGSTDTQYF. CDR3 bases: TGTGCCAGCAGGCGGCGGGGGGGTAGCACAGATACGCAGTATTTT.